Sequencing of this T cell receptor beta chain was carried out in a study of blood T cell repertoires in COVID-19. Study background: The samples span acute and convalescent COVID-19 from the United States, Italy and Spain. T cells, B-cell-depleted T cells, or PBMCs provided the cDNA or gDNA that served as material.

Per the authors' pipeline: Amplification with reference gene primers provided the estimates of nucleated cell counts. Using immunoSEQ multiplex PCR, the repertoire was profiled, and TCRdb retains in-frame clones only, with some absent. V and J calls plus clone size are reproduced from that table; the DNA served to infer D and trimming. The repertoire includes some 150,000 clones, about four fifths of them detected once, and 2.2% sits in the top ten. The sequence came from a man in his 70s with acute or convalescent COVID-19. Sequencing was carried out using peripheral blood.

The CDR3 sequence is CASSYSGTGEGEKLFF. In DNA form, the CDR3 reads TGTGCCAGCAGTTACTCTGGGACAGGGGAAGGGGAAAAACTGTTTTTT. V is TRBV6-6 and J is TRBJ1-4; 10 bases map to TRBD1. Germline assignment: CDR1 MNHNY and CDR2 SVGAGI (reference sequence). The CDR3 runs 16 residues. V dropped 0 bases and J dropped 8; count of bases not matched to a gene: 6.